A single sample is the source of the 9 T cell receptor beta chains below, sequenced in a study of spatial heterogeneity in lung cancer. A single record per CDR3 protein comes from TCRdb applying MiXCR to the 5' RACE reads. The profile covers roughly 46,000 distinct CDR3 sequences, with approximately 12% appearing a single time and about 40% taken by the ten largest. Regarding time point: sample taken at primary tumor resection. Unsorted whole RNA of tumor, nontumor lung or frozen PBMC was sequenced. The source material was PBMCs, sampled at surgery. Receptor source: a female donor with early-stage non-small cell lung cancer.

The J gene is TRBJ2-1, the V gene TRBV7-9, with TRBD2 matching over 12 bases. The CDR3 spans 17 residues. Trimming at V came to 4 bases and at J to 5 bases, leaving 9 bases not matched to a gene. CDR1 and CDR2 from the germline V gene are SEHNR and FQNEAQ (reference sequence). This chain's CDR3 is CASSSKRTSGEHNEQFF. CDR3 nucleotides: TGTGCCAGCAGCTCAAAAAGGACTAGCGGGGAGCACAATGAGCAGTTCTTC.

In its sample, this clonotype was seen a few times. J is TRBJ1-2 and V is TRBV19; possibly TRBD1 for D (5 bases). This CDR3 is built from 15 residues. CDR1 and CDR2 (germline): LNHDA, SQIVND (reference sequence). Trimming removed 8 bases at V and 3 bases at J, with 19 bases between. Here the CDR3 reads CASADDRGVDYGYTF. The CDR3 DNA reads as TGTGCCAGTGCGGATGACCGGGGGGTCGACTATGGCTACACCTTC. Complete variable domain (other parts from reference TRBV19 and TRBJ1-2): DGGITQSPKYLFRKEGQNVTLSCEQNLNHDAMYWYRQDPGQGLRLIYYSQIVNDFQKGDIAEGYSVSREKKESFPLTVTSAQKNPTAFYLCASADDRGVDYGYTFGSGTRLTVV.

With respect to this clonotype: This may arise from a read error, as a much more abundant clone is one base away. The CDR3 does not end in the conserved phenylalanine or tryptophan, so this is likely a read error. This rearrangement joins TRBV20-1 to TRBJ2-7; TRBD1 might be the D (5 bases). This CDR3 is built from 14 residues. Germline V CDR1 and CDR2: DFQATT, SNEGSKA (reference sequence). Between the trimmed V and J ends, which lost 2 bases and 5 bases, there was a span of 16 bases. In nucleotides, the CDR3 is TGCAGTGCTAGAACAGGCTCGGAATCCGACGAGCAGTACTCC. It translates to CSARTGSESDEQYS.

This chain connects TRBV20-1 to TRBJ2-7; TRBD2 agrees at 11 bases. Germline assignment: CDR1 DFQATT and CDR2 SNEGSKA (reference sequence). V shed 6 bases, J shed 2 bases, and the junction held 3 bases outside the gene matches. The CDR3 totals 13 residues. CDR3 nucleotide sequence: TGCAGTGCCCCGACTAGCGGGACCTACGAGCAGTACTTC. Amino acids: CSAPTSGTYEQYF.

This clonotype was seen a handful of times. The chain employs TRBV10-3 and TRBJ1-2; D perhaps matches TRBD1 (5 bases). The CDR3 loop spans 13 amino acids. Germline CDR1 is ENHRY and CDR2 is SYGVKD. Trimming cost V 2 bases and J 5 bases, with 9 bases left between them. The CDR3 coding sequence is TGTGCCATCAGTGAGGTCGGGGGGTATGGCTACACCTTC. This gives the protein CAISEVGGYGYTF.

This clonotype appeared many times. The rearrangement links TRBV6-2 or TRBV6-3 to TRBJ2-7, with D possibly matching TRBD2 (6 bases). Germline assignment: CDR1 MNHEY and CDR2 SVGEGT. CDR3 length: 16 amino acids. The V gene lost 7 bases and the J gene lost 0 bases, with 19 bases spanning the gap. The CDR3 DNA is TGTGCCAGCACTGCGGAGGGCACCTTTTCCTCCTACGAGCAGTACTTC. Translating it yields CASTAEGTFSSYEQYF.

The rearrangement uses TRBV28 and TRBJ1-2; TRBD1 might be the D (5 bases). Trimming cost V 7 bases and J 3 bases, with 12 bases left between them. This CDR3 is 13 amino acids long. The germline gives CDR1 MDHEN, CDR2 SYDVKM. CDR3 sequence: CASTTGRDYGYTF. Written as DNA, the CDR3 is TGTGCCAGCACGACGGGGCGCGACTATGGCTACACCTTC.

This clonotype was seen many times. V usage is TRBV7-6 and J usage is TRBJ2-5; a weak D match, TRBD2 (6 bases). The CDR3 covers 15 residues. Germline assignment: CDR1 SGHVS and CDR2 FNYEAQ. The V end lost 5 bases, the J end lost 0 bases, and 13 bases lay between the germline ends. The CDR3 spells CASSPWWGDQETQYF. CDR3 nucleotide sequence: TGTGCCAGCAGCCCTTGGTGGGGGGACCAAGAGACCCAGTACTTC.

About this clonotype itself: It may be a read error: a sequence one base away is much more abundant. This rearrangement joins TRBV20-1 to TRBJ1-1; D is unclear. This CDR3 is 14 amino acids long. CDR1 and CDR2 from the germline V gene are DFQATT and SNEGSKA (reference sequence). The CDR3 nucleotides read TGCAGTTCTAGAGGAGGGAGCATGAACACTGAAGCTTTCTTT. It is translated as CSSRGGSMNTEAFF.